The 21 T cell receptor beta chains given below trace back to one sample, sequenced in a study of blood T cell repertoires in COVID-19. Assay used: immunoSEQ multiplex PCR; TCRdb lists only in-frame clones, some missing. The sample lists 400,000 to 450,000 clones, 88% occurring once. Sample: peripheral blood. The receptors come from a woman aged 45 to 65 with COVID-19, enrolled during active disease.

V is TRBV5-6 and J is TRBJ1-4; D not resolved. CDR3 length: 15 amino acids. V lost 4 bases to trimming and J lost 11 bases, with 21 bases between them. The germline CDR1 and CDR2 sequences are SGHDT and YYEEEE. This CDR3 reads CASSAPGTLRQKLFF. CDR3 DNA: TGTGCCAGCAGCGCTCCGGGAACCCTCAGGCAGAAACTGTTTTTT.

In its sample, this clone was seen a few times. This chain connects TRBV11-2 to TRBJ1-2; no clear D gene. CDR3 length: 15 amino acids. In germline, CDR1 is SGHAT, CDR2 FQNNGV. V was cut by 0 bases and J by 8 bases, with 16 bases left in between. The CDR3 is CASSLELEAVRGYTF. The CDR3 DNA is TGTGCCAGCAGCTTAGAATTGGAGGCCGTGAGGGGCTACACCTTC.

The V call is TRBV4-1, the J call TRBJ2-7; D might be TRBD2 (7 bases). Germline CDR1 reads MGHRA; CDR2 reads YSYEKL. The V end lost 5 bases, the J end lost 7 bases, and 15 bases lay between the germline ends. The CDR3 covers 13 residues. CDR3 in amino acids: CASSKGGGGEQYF. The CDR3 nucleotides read TGCGCCAGCAGCAAGGGCGGGGGCGGGGAGCAGTACTTC.

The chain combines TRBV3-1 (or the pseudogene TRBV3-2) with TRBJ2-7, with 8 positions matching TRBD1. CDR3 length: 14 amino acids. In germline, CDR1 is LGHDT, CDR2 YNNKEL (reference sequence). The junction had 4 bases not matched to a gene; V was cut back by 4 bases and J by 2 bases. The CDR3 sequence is CASSPGTGAYEQYF. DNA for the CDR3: TGTGCCAGCAGCCCTGGGACAGGAGCCTACGAGCAGTACTTC.

CDR3 sequence: CASSPRPPDTQYF. CDR3 bases: TGTGCCAGCAGCCCTAGGCCCCCAGATACGCAGTATTTT. The V gene is TRBV7-3, the J gene TRBJ2-3; D ambiguous. The CDR3 contains 13 residues. Germline V gene lookup returns CDR1 SGHTA and CDR2 FQGTGA. V was clipped by 5 bases and J by 4 bases, with 10 bases between them.

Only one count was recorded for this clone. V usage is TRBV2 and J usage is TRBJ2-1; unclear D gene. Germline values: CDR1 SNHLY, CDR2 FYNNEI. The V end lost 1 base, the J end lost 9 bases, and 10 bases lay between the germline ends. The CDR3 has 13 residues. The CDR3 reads CASSEVQVAEQFF. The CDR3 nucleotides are TGTGCCAGCAGTGAAGTCCAAGTGGCTGAGCAGTTCTTC.

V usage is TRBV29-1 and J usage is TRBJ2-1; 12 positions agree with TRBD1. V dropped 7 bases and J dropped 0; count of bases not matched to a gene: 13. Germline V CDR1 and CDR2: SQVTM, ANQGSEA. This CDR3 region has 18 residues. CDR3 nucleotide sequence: TGCAGCGCGACAACCGGGACAGGGGGCGCATTCTCCTACAATGAGCAGTTCTTC. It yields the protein CSATTGTGGAFSYNEQFF.

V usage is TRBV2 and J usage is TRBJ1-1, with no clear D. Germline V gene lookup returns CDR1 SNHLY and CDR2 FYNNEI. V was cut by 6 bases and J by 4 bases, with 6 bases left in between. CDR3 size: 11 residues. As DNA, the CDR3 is TGTGCCAGCAGAGAGTCCACTGAAGCTTTCTTT. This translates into CASRESTEAFF.

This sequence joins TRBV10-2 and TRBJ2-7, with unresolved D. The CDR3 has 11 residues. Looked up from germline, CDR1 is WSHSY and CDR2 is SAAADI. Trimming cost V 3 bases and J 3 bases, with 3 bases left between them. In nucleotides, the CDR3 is TGCGCCAGCAGTGACAGCTACGAGCAGTACTTC. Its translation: CASSDSYEQYF.

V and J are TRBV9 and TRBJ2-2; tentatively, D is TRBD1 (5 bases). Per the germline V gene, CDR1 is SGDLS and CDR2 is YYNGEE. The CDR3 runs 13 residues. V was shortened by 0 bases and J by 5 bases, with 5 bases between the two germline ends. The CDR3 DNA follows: TGTGCCAGCAGCGTAGAGGGGACCGGGGAGCTGTTTTTT. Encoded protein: CASSVEGTGELFF. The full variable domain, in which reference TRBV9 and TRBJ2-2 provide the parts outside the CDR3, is DSGVTQTPKHLITATGQRVTLRCSPRSGDLSVYWYQQSLDQGLQFLIQYYNGEERAKGNILERFSAQQFPDLHSELNLSSLELGDSALYFCASSVEGTGELFFGEGSRLTVL.

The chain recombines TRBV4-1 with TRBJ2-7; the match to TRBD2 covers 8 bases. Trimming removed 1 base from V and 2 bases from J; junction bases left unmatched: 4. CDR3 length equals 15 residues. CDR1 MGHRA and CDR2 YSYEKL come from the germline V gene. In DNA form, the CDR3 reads TGCGCCAGCAGCCAAGTCGGTAGCGGGGCCTACGAGCAGTACTTC. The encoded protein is CASSQVGSGAYEQYF.

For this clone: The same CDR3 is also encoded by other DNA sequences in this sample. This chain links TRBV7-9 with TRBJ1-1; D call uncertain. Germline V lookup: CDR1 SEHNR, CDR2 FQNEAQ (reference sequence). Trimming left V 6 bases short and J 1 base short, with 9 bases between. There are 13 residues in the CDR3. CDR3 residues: CASRAGGNTEAFF. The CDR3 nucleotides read TGTGCCAGCAGGGCCGGAGGGAACACTGAAGCTTTCTTT.

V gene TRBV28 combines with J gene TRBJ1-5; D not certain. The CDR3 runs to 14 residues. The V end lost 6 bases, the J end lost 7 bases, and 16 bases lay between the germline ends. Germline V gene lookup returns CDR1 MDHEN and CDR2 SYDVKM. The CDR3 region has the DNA TGTGCCAGCAGAACAGACCAAACGAGCCAGCCCCAGCATTTT. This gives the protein CASRTDQTSQPQHF.

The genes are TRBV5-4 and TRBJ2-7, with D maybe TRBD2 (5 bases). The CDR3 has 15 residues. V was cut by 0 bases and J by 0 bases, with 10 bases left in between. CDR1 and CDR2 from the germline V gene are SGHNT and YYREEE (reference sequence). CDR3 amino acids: CASSLVGSPSYEQYF. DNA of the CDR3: TGTGCCAGCAGCTTGGTAGGGAGTCCCTCCTACGAGCAGTACTTC.

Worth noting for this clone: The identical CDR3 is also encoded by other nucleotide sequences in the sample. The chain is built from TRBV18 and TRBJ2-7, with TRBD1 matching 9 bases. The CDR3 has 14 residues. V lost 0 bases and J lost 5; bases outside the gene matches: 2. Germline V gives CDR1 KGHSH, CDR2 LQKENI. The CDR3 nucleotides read TGTGCCAGCTCACCACCGACAGGGGGTGACGAGCAGTACTTC. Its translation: CASSPPTGGDEQYF.

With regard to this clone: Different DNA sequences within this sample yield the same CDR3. The CDR3 spells CASSLELLNTEAFF. The CDR3 DNA follows: TGTGCCAGCAGTCTAGAGCTTTTGAACACTGAAGCTTTCTTT. This chain joins TRBV6-5 and TRBJ1-1; no clear D gene. Looked up from germline, CDR1 is MNHEY and CDR2 is SVGAGI. The CDR3 runs to 14 residues. The V gene lost 5 bases and the J gene lost 0 bases, with 10 bases spanning the gap.

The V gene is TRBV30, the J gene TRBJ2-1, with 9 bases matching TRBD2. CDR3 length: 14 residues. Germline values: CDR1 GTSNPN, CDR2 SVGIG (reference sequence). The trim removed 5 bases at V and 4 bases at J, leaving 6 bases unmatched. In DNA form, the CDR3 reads TGTGCCTGGGCCGGGACTAGCCGTTACAATGAGCAGTTCTTC. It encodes CAWAGTSRYNEQFF.

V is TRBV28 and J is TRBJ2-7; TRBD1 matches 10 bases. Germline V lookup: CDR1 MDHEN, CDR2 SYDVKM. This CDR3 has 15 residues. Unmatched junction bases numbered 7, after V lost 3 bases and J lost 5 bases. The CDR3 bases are TGTGCCAGCAGTTTCCCCGGGACAGGGGTAGACGAGCAGTACTTC. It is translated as CASSFPGTGVDEQYF.

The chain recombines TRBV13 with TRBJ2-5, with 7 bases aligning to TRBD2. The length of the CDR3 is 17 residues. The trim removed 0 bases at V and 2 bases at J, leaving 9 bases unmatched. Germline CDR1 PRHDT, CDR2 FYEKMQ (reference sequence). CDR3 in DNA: TGTGCCAGCAGCTTAGGGACTAGCTGGCGAGGGCAAGAGACCCAGTACTTC. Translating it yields CASSLGTSWRGQETQYF.

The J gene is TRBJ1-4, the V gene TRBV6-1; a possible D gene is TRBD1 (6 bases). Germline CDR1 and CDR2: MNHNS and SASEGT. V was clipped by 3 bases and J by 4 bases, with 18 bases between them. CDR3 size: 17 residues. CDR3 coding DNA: TGTGCCAGCAGTGATTACCGCGGACAGATTGGTAATGAAAAACTGTTTTTT. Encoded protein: CASSDYRGQIGNEKLFF.

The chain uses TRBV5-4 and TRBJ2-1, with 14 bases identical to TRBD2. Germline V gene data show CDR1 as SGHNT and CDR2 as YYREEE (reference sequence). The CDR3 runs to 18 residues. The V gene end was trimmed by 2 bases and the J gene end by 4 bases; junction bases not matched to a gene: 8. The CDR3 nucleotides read TGTGCCAGCAGCTTAAGGAGTGGACTAGCGGGGGGTTACAATGAGCAGTTCTTC. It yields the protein CASSLRSGLAGGYNEQFF.